Described below is a single T cell receptor beta chain sequence and its context. Its specific antigen is unknown. Base qualities are not provided; no much larger clone lies one nucleotide away. Genomic DNA was isolated using the Qiagen DNeasy kit from unsorted PBMCs as well as from negatively selected CD4+ and CD8+ fractions. Amplification of TCR beta CDR3 regions was done by immunoSEQ multiplex PCR with primers that anneal to V and J segments. A synthetic immune receptor repertoire was used to minimize amplification bias, and any residual bias was removed computationally once sequencing was done. In the original analysis: Repertoire diversity was quantified as the Shannon entropy index using custom Python scripts. Unsorted, CD4+ and CD8+ repertoires were analyzed separately, except in combined analyses where CD4+ and CD8+ sequences were merged in silico. Clonal expansion was defined as at least a 2-fold frequency increase after treatment relative to C1D1, with a pseudocount of 0.5 for undetected baseline clones. Clones with 0 or 1 copy at C1D1 were defined as singleton clones, while clones with 2 or more copies were defined as non-singleton clones. Clones expanded in unsorted samples were annotated as CD4+, CD8+ or unknown by matching protein sequences in sorted samples from the same patient. Wilcoxon tests on paired samples were used to test changes in diversity from C1D1 to C4D1. The immuneACCESS repertoire file appears here via TCRdb, limited to in-frame rearrangements. These files lack a portion of the clones; in checked studies, under half of the deficit traces to unresolved V genes, and the cause of the others is not known. V, J and clone size are taken as reported in that table, and D and trimming were inferred from the DNA itself. The sample table shows 90,000 or so clones, and around 80% are seen once. Approximately 9% of the sample is taken by the ten largest.

Taken from the germline V gene, the CDR1 and CDR2 loops are SGDLS and YYNGEE. The junction shows trimming of 2 bases on V and 4 bases on J, and the gene matches do not reach 11 bases of it. The CDR3 covers 17 residues, taking in both the cysteine and the phenylalanine. Only the CDR3 part of the read is kept: 51 bases, read in frame from the first base. The sample's time point label is to be understood as: cycle 4 day 1 (C4D1), after more than five weeks of nivolumab. Relapse after autologous stem cell transplantation had occurred in all trial patients, and cohorts A, B and C were distinguished by prior brentuximab vedotin exposure. A total of over 50 patients with relapsed/refractory classical Hodgkin lymphoma made up the trial cohort, and each patient's best overall response was complete response, partial response or progressive disease. In the multi-cohort phase II CheckMate 205 trial, trial patients received single-agent nivolumab. An independent review committee assessed best overall response by applying the 2007 International Working Group response criteria. Trial PBMCs were collected immediately before nivolumab initiation (C1D1) and during therapy at cycle 2 day 1 and cycle 4 day 1. Peripheral blood was collected in 8 mL Vacutainer Cell Preparation Tubes, from which PBMCs were isolated by centrifugation and then cryopreserved.

The record originates from a study of PD-1 blockade in classical Hodgkin lymphoma (dated by TCRdb to about 2020). A note on the overall study: Nivolumab dosing was 3 mg/kg intravenously every 2 weeks, continuing until either disease progression or unacceptable toxicity. A peripheral blood immune signature of response to PD-1 blockade in classical Hodgkin lymphoma was defined using TCR beta sequencing and CyTOF.

Findings and caveats that apply to the study as a whole: Trial patients achieving complete response had baseline diversity similar to newly diagnosed patients, whereas partial responders and progressors had significantly lower diversity. The study was restricted to a single clinical trial cohort, and the causes of repertoire differences, possibly disease activity or prior therapy, were left undefined. A significant rise by C4D1 was seen in CD4+ but not CD8+ TCR diversity (p=0.0027 vs p=0.16), with the rise being most apparent in complete responders (p=0.02). Patients starting nivolumab less than 1 year after ASCT had lower diversity and were excluded from later analyses to avoid confounding by immune reconstitution. Baseline TCR diversity was reported to be lower in newly diagnosed patients than in healthy donors, and even lower in relapsed/refractory patients.

The chain uses TRBV9 and TRBJ2-3, and TRBD2 matches 9 of the central bases. The specimen was peripheral blood mononuclear cells (PBMCs), collected before the fourth cycle of nivolumab. The receptor comes from a human donor with classical Hodgkin lymphoma. Read as DNA, the sequence is TGTGCCAGCAGCGTGCCTGGGGGACTAGCCGTCCCAGATACGCAGTATTTT. This sequence encodes CASSVPGGLAVPDTQYF. Beyond the CDR3, the reference TRBV9 and TRBJ2-3 genes provide the residues; the full variable domain reads: DSGVTQTPKHLITATGQRVTLRCSPRSGDLSVYWYQQSLDQGLQFLIQYYNGEERAKGNILERFSAQQFPDLHSELNLSSLELGDSALYFCASSVPGGLAVPDTQYFGPGTRLTVL.